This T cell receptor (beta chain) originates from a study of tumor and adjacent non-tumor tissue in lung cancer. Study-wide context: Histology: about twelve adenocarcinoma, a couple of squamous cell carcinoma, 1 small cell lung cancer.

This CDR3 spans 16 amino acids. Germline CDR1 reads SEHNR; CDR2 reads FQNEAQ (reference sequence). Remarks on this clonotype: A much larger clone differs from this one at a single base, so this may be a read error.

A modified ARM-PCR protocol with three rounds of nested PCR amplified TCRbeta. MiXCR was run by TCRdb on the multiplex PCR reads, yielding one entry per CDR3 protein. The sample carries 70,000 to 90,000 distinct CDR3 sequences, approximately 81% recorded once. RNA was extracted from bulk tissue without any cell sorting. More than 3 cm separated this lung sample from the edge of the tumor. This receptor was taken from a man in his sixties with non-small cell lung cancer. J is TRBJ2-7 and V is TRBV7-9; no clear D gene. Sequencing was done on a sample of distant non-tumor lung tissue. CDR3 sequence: CASSPSSQQPRVEHYF. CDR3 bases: TGTGCCAGCAGCCCGAGCAGTCAACAGCCCCGGGTCGAGCACTACTTC.